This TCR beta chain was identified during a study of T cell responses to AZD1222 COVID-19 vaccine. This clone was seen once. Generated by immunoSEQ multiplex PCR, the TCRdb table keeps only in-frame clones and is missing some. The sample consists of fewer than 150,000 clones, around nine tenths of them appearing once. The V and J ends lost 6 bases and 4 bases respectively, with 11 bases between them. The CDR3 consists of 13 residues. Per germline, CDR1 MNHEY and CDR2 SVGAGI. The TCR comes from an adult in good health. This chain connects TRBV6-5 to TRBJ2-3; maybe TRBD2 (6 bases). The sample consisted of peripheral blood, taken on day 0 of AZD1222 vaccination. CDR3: CASRWGEADTQYF. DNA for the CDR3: TGTGCCAGCAGGTGGGGGGAGGCAGATACGCAGTATTTT.